The present T cell receptor beta chain was sequenced within a study of CXCR3-negative and CXCR3-positive naive CD8 T cells. Germline CDR1 reads SQVTM; CDR2 reads ANQGSEA. The CDR3 consists of 13 residues. The method, 5' RACE with UMI labels, was used to prepare the TRB cDNA libraries. For each CDR3 protein, TCRdb gives one entry from its re-call of the 5' RACE reads, without DNA. In all, the sample yields over 35,000 distinct CDR3 sequences. The sequencing sample was made of naive CXCR3- CD8+ T cells from blood. Subset reported: CD45RO-CCR7+CD27+CD95- naive CD8+ T cells lacking CXCR3 (TNR3-). The chain uses TRBV29-1 and TRBJ2-7; lacking DNA, the TRBD1 call made by TCRdb goes unchecked. The sequence was collected from a human donor in good health. Some clones in this sample may be carry-over from other donors' samples. CDR3 loop: CSVTGQNSYEQYF.